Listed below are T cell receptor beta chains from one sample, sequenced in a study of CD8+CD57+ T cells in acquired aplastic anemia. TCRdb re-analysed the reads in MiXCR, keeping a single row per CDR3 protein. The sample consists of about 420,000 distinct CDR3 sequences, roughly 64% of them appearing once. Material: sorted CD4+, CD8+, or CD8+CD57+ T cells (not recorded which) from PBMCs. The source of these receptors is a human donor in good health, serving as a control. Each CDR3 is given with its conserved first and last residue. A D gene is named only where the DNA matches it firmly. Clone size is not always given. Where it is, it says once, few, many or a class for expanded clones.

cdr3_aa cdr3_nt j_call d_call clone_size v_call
CASRILGAYEQYF TGTGCCAGCCGCATTTTAGGGGCCTACGAGCAGTACTTC TRBJ2-7 NA NA TRBV12-3/TRBV12-4
CATSGGTGDLEQYF TGTGCCACCAGCGGCGGGACAGGAGATTTGGAGCAGTACTTC TRBJ2-7 TRBD1 NA TRBV15
CATSDSGPQGEAFF TGTGCCACCAGTGATTCCGGACCACAGGGCGAAGCTTTCTTT TRBJ1-1 NA NA TRBV24-1
CASSVGTGYGEYFF TGTGCCAGCAGCGTAGGGACAGGCTACGGGGAGTACTTCTTC TRBJ1-2 TRBD1 NA TRBV7-2
CASSRPGSINQLQHF TGTGCCAGCAGCCGGCCCGGGAGTATCAACCAGCTCCAGCATTTT TRBJ1-5 NA NA TRBV7-2
CASSQDSNGYFAPHF TGTGCCAGCAGTCAGGACAGCAACGGGTACTTCGCCCCGCATTTT TRBJ1-5 NA NA TRBV7-3
CASSVEGSGLDSPLHF TGTGCCAGCAGCGTTGAAGGATCCGGGTTGGATTCACCCCTCCACTTT TRBJ1-6 NA NA TRBV9
CASSQGDGNIQYF TGTGCCAGCAGCCAGGGAGATGGAAACATTCAGTACTTC TRBJ2-4 NA many TRBV6-6
CASSLEGGAVYGYTF TGTGCCAGCAGCTTAGAGGGGGGGGCGGTGTATGGCTACACCTTC TRBJ1-2 NA NA TRBV11-2
CSVLRTGGNTEAFF TGCAGCGTGCTAAGGACAGGCGGGAACACTGAAGCTTTCTTT TRBJ1-1 TRBD1 many TRBV29-1
CASSYHHPPAFDRLFF TGTGCCAGCAGCTACCACCACCCCCCAGCTTTCGACAGGCTGTTTTTT TRBJ1-4 NA NA TRBV7-2
CSAREGWGGDLYEQYF TGCAGTGCTAGAGAGGGATGGGGGGGGGACCTCTACGAGCAGTACTTC TRBJ2-7 TRBD2 once TRBV20-1
CSVLGLRENGEQFF TGCAGCGTTCTTGGGTTGCGGGAGAACGGTGAGCAGTTCTTC TRBJ2-1 TRBD2 NA TRBV29-1
CASSLAACTYRELFF TGTGCCAGCAGCTTAGCTGCGTGTACATACCGTGAATTATTCTTC TRBJ2-7 NA NA TRBV7-2
CASSESMGQGSYEQYF TGTGCCAGCAGTGAAAGTATGGGACAGGGTTCCTACGAGCAGTACTTC TRBJ2-7 TRBD1 many TRBV6-1
CIAAGQVYGYTF TGCATCGCTGCGGGACAGGTCTATGGCTACACCTTC TRBJ1-2 TRBD1 NA TRBV29-1
CASSPGSRTDTQYF TGTGCCAGCAGTCCGGGTTCCCGCACAGATACGCAGTATTTT TRBJ2-3 NA NA TRBV12-3/TRBV12-4
CSAMGTSGGSTEAFF TGCAGTGCCATGGGAACTAGCGGGGGGAGCACTGAAGCTTTCTTT TRBJ1-1 NA NA TRBV20-1
CTSSLEGNTEAFF TGTACCAGCAGCTTGGAAGGGAACACTGAAGCTTTCTTT TRBJ1-1 NA NA TRBV7-9
CASSWGGGGGSNQPQHF TGTGCCAGCAGCTGGGGGGGGGGGGGTGGTAGCAATCAGCCCCAGCATTTT TRBJ1-5 NA NA TRBV7-3
CASSLASGRGGNTIYF TGTGCCAGCAGCTTAGCATCTGGACGTGGAGGAAACACCATATATTTT TRBJ1-3 NA NA TRBV11-2
CSARGTEGHPYGYTF TGCAGTGCTAGAGGGACAGAAGGCCACCCCTATGGCTACACCTTC TRBJ1-2 NA once TRBV20-1
CASRPVQGGEAFF TGTGCCAGCAGACCTGTACAGGGTGGGGAAGCTTTCTTT TRBJ1-1 NA NA TRBV12-3/TRBV12-4
CASGRGRPKGTQYF TGTGCCAGCGGCAGAGGACGACCTAAGGGTACGCAGTATTTT TRBJ2-3 NA NA TRBV7-2
CASSLVSGGNEKLFF TGTGCCAGCAGCTTAGTGAGCGGGGGTAATGAAAAACTGTTTTTT TRBJ1-4 NA NA TRBV7-9
CASSKLLRTGAPYEQYF TGTGCCAGTAGTAAGCTGCTCCGGACAGGGGCTCCCTACGAGCAGTACTTC TRBJ2-7 TRBD1 NA TRBV19
CASMLAGGYEQYF TGTGCCAGCATGCTAGCGGGAGGATACGAGCAGTACTTC TRBJ2-7 TRBD2 many TRBV2
CSARPRDEKLFF TGCAGTGCTAGACCCAGGGATGAAAAACTGTTTTTT TRBJ1-4 NA few TRBV20-1
CASIVAVRNTEAFF TGCGCCAGCATTGTCGCAGTTCGGAACACTGAGGCGTTCTTT TRBJ1-1 NA NA TRBV10-1
CASSDSGDRAIRYTF TGCGCCAGCAGTGATTCCGGGGACAGGGCAATTCGCTACACCTTC TRBJ1-2 TRBD1 NA TRBV4-1
CASTHRGAPGGNYEQYF TGTGCCAGCACCCATAGGGGAGCCCCAGGGGGCAACTACGAGCAGTACTTC TRBJ2-7 TRBD1 many TRBV12-3/TRBV12-4
CSARSRGSDNTF TGCAGTGCTAGGAGTCGCGGCAGCGACAACACCTTC TRBJ1-2 NA NA TRBV20-1
CASSFGGGADTGELFF TGTGCCAGCAGCTTCGGGGGGGGCGCGGACACCGGGGAGCTGTTTTTT TRBJ2-2 TRBD2 many TRBV7-2
CASGLVITAEPPFGYTF TGTGCTAGTGGTTTGGTAATCACTGCGGAGCCACCCTTTGGCTACACCTTC TRBJ1-2 NA many TRBV12-5
CASSLGRPTDTQYYF TGTGCCAGCAGCTTAGGGCGGCCCACAGATACGCAGTATTACTTC TRBJ2-7 NA NA TRBV7-6
CASISTGDNYGYTF TGCGCCAGCATTTCTACAGGGGATAACTATGGCTACACCTTC TRBJ1-2 TRBD1 NA TRBV10-2
CASTGQASGGQPQHF TGTGCCAGTACCGGACAGGCCTCGGGGGGTCAGCCCCAGCATTTT TRBJ1-5 TRBD1 NA TRBV19
CASSDGGLSNQPQHF TGTGCCAGCAGTGACGGGGGCCTAAGCAATCAGCCCCAGCATTTT TRBJ1-5 NA NA TRBV2
CASNWPAVSYNEQYF TGTGCCAGCAATTGGCCAGCGGTGTCCTACAATGAGCAGTATTTT TRBJ2-3 NA NA TRBV6-2/TRBV6-3
CASSRVRGFLLTTEAFF TGTGCCAGCAGCAGAGTGAGGGGTTTCCTCCTAACCACTGAAGCTTTCTTT TRBJ1-1 NA NA TRBV7-3
CASSATGNTEAFFGPTTDTQYF NA TRBJ2-3 NA NA TRBV19
CASSEIGSSGYEQYF TGTGCCAGCAGTGAAATTGGCTCTAGCGGATACGAGCAGTACTTC TRBJ2-7 TRBD2 few TRBV2
CASSSYKDGANVLTF TGTGCCAGCAGCTCCTACAAAGATGGGGCCAACGTCCTGACTTTC TRBJ2-6 NA NA TRBV2
CASSLVTAKDGYTF TGCGCCAGCAGCTTAGTCACCGCCAAGGACGGCTACACCTTC TRBJ1-2 NA once TRBV5-1
CASSWADNTEAFIQYF TGTGCCAGCAGCTGGGCAGACAACACTGAAGCTTTCATTCAGTACTTC TRBJ2-4 NA NA TRBV7-9
CASSPRTAGPNEQFF TGCGCCAGCAGCCCCAGGACAGCGGGGCCCAATGAGCAGTTCTTC TRBJ2-1 NA NA TRBV5-1
CAISEGEPTQYF TGTGCCATCAGTGAAGGGGAACCCACTCAGTATTTT TRBJ2-3 NA NA TRBV10-3
CASSSQGPNTGELFF TGTGCCAGCAGCTCACAGGGGCCTAACACCGGGGAGCTGTTTTTT TRBJ2-2 TRBD1 many TRBV9
CASRTDREKLTQYF TGCGCCAGCAGGACGGACAGAGAAAAACTGACCCAGTACTTC TRBJ2-5 NA NA TRBV5-1
CSVEYSTDTQYF TGCAGCGTTGAATACAGCACAGATACGCAGTATTTT TRBJ2-3 NA few TRBV29-1
CAISRSSYEQYF TGTGCCATCTCCAGAAGCTCCTACGAGCAGTACTTC TRBJ2-7 NA many TRBV10-3
CASSERTGSTDTQYF TGTGCCAGCAGCGAGCGGACAGGGAGCACAGATACGCAGTATTTT TRBJ2-3 TRBD1 few TRBV7-9
CAWSPGTRGGQQYF TGTGCCTGGAGTCCCGGGACACGTGGCGGGCAGCAGTACTTC TRBJ2-7 NA many TRBV30
CAWSVQGYYGYTF TGTGCCTGGAGTGTTCAGGGGTACTATGGCTACACCTTC TRBJ1-2 NA many TRBV30
CASSFSYQETQYF TGTGCCAGCAGCTTCTCGTATCAAGAGACCCAGTACTTC TRBJ2-5 NA NA TRBV7-8
CASSGTRDQALHF TGTGCCAGCAGTGGTACAAGAGATCAGGCCCTGCATTTT TRBJ1-5 NA NA TRBV7-8
CASSVSTGRATRDF TGTGCCAGCAGCGTATCTACCGGGAGAGCGACCCGCGACTTC TRBJ2-5 NA NA TRBV9
CASSQETLGQGVYGYTF TGTGCCAGCAGCCAAGAGACGTTGGGACAGGGGGTTTATGGCTACACCTTC TRBJ1-2 TRBD1 NA TRBV4-2
CASSQAQRGEQYF TGCGCCAGCAGCCAAGCCCAAAGGGGGGAGCAGTACTTC TRBJ2-7 NA NA TRBV4-3
CASSYDGSQHF TGTGCCAGCAGTTACGACGGCTCCCAGCATTTT TRBJ1-5 NA many TRBV6-6